This T cell receptor beta chain was found in a study of post-analysis software for immune sequencing data. Study conclusions and caveats: TRBV5-6, TRBV5-1 and TRBV20-1 belonged to a set of about five TRBV segments that were more frequent in patients than controls.

Germline CDR1 and CDR2: LGHNA and YNFKEQ. The CDR3 spans 15 residues. The V and J ends lost 4 bases and 6 bases respectively, with 17 bases between them. Turning to this clonotype: The target antigen is unknown.

The TCR beta cDNA libraries carried unique molecular identifiers. TCRdb re-called the PCR reads with MiXCR, one entry per CDR3 protein. The sample shows 650,000 to 850,000 distinct CDR3 sequences, just over 45% of them seen only once. The receptor was isolated from a girl aged 10-17 years with multiple sclerosis. The chain employs TRBV4-2 and TRBJ2-3; the D is unclear. The sample comprised blood. CDR3 in amino acids: CASSLRGSEQDTQYF. The CDR3, as DNA: TGTGCCAGCAGCCTACGTGGGTCCGAGCAGGATACGCAGTATTTT.